This passage covers 24 T cell receptor beta chains from one sample sequenced in a study of blood T cell repertoires in COVID-19. Clones were read by immunoSEQ multiplex PCR, and TCRdb kept only the in-frame ones, dropping some. The data contain approximately 180,000 clones, about 88% of them singletons. Source material: PBMCs or T cells enriched from blood (not recorded which). The source of these receptors is a woman aged 40 to 50 with acute COVID-19.

The chain has TRBV30 and TRBJ1-3, with unresolved D. The germline V gene encodes CDR1 GTSNPN and CDR2 SVGIG (reference sequence). V was clipped by 4 bases and J by 0 bases, with 7 bases between them. CDR3 size: 13 residues. The CDR3: CAWKTNSGNTIYF. CDR3 nucleotide sequence: TGTGCCTGGAAAACTAACTCTGGAAACACCATATATTTT.

The chain uses TRBV12-3 or TRBV12-4 and TRBJ1-2; TRBD1 aligns across 9 bases. The junction had 3 bases not matched to a gene; V was cut back by 5 bases and J by 5 bases. This CDR3 region has 13 residues. This CDR3 is CASSQQGAYGYTF. In DNA form, the CDR3 reads TGTGCCAGCAGTCAACAGGGGGCGTATGGCTACACCTTC.

This chain links TRBV3-1 (or the pseudogene TRBV3-2) with TRBJ2-1, with 11 bases lining up with TRBD2. CDR1 and CDR2 from the germline V gene are LGHDT and YNNKEL (reference sequence). The CDR3 is 15 residues long. The junction had 7 bases not matched to a gene; V was cut back by 9 bases and J by 3 bases. The CDR3 coding sequence is TGTGCCAGTGGGAGAGGGACTAGCGGCTACAATGAGCAGTTCTTC. It codes for CASGRGTSGYNEQFF.

This sequence joins TRBV18 and TRBJ2-5; 9 bases are a match to TRBD2. This CDR3 is 16 amino acids long. CDR1 and CDR2 (germline): KGHSH, LQKENI. The trim removed 0 bases at V and 4 bases at J, leaving 6 bases unmatched. The CDR3 reads CASSPPTSGYRETQYF. The CDR3, as DNA: TGTGCCAGCTCACCACCCACTAGCGGGTACCGAGAGACCCAGTACTTC.

This chain links TRBV9 with TRBJ2-1; tentatively, D is TRBD2 (5 bases). This CDR3 spans 15 amino acids. With 0 bases removed from V and 4 bases from J, the gap between germline ends came to 11 bases. Germline lookup yields CDR1 SGDLS and CDR2 YYNGEE. This CDR3 is CASSVGRGVYNEQFF. Here the CDR3 DNA reads TGTGCCAGCAGCGTAGGACGGGGAGTATACAATGAGCAGTTCTTC.

The chain couples TRBV5-1 to TRBJ1-2, with D possibly TRBD1 on 6 matching bases. This CDR3 contains 14 residues. Trimming cost V 3 bases and J 1 base, with 10 bases left between them. CDR1 is SGHRS and CDR2 is YFSETQ in the germline V gene. In nucleotides, the CDR3 is TGCGCCAGCAGCTCGGACAGTCTTAACTATGGCTACACCTTC. Its protein is CASSSDSLNYGYTF.

V is TRBV18 and J is TRBJ1-1; D is perhaps TRBD1 (6 bases). Germline CDR1 reads KGHSH; CDR2 reads LQKENI. V lost 2 bases to trimming and J lost 0 bases, with 16 bases between them. The CDR3 is 17 amino acids. The CDR3 bases are TGTGCCAGCTCACCAAGGCAGGGGAACACTATGAACACTGAAGCTTTCTTT. It translates to CASSPRQGNTMNTEAFF.

This rearrangement joins TRBV5-5 to TRBJ2-1, with TRBD2 matching 10 bases. V trimming: 3 bases; J trimming: 0 bases; junction bases outside the gene matches: 9. This CDR3 spans 18 amino acids. Germline V gene data show CDR1 as SGHKS and CDR2 as YYEKEE (reference sequence). CDR3: CASSWPRTSGNSYNEQFF. Here the CDR3 DNA reads TGTGCCAGCAGCTGGCCCCGGACTAGCGGCAACTCCTACAATGAGCAGTTCTTC.

The chain links TRBV6-2 or TRBV6-3 to TRBJ1-5, with D possibly TRBD1 on 5 matching bases. The CDR3 sequence is 15 residues long. Germline loops: CDR1 MNHEY, CDR2 SVGEGT. With 2 bases removed from V and 1 base from J, the gap between germline ends came to 9 bases. The CDR3 DNA follows: TGTGCCAGCAGTTACCTCCAGGGAAGCAATCAGCCCCAGCATTTT. As protein: CASSYLQGSNQPQHF.

This clone appeared a few times. The chain recombines TRBV28 with TRBJ1-4; D perhaps matches TRBD1 (5 bases). This CDR3 contains 17 residues. V lost 6 bases, J lost 0 bases, and 17 bases lay in between. Germline V gives CDR1 MDHEN, CDR2 SYDVKM. CDR3 in DNA: TGTGCCAGCAGCCTAATCCCCGACAGCGCAACTAATGAAAAACTGTTTTTT. It is translated as CASSLIPDSATNEKLFF.

This sequence joins TRBV19 and TRBJ1-1; D might be TRBD1 (5 bases). CDR3 size: 16 residues. CDR1 and CDR2 (germline): LNHDA, SQIVND (reference sequence). V gave up 5 bases and J gave up 1 base, with 17 bases separating them. CDR3 amino acids: CASSPRDSGTNTEAFF. As DNA, the CDR3 is TGTGCCAGTAGTCCCAGGGACTCGGGGACGAACACTGAAGCTTTCTTT. Together with reference TRBV19 and TRBJ1-1, the CDR3 gives the full variable domain: DGGITQSPKYLFRKEGQNVTLSCEQNLNHDAMYWYRQDPGQGLRLIYYSQIVNDFQKGDIAEGYSVSREKKESFPLTVTSAQKNPTAFYLCASSPRDSGTNTEAFFGQGTRLTVV.

The chain has TRBV2 and TRBJ1-6, with TRBD1 identical over 10 bases. Germline V gene sequence: CDR1 SNHLY, CDR2 FYNNEI. The CDR3 extends over 15 amino acids. V dropped 5 bases and J dropped 6; count of bases not matched to a gene: 4. Here the CDR3 reads CASSPGTGVNSPLHF. CDR3 coding DNA: TGTGCCAGCAGTCCCGGGACAGGGGTTAATTCACCCCTCCACTTT.

The chain combines TRBV28 with TRBJ1-2; weak D call: TRBD1 (6 bases). Trimming removed 3 bases from V and 0 bases from J, with 14 bases in between. The germline V gene encodes CDR1 MDHEN and CDR2 SYDVKM. CDR3 length: 16 amino acids. DNA for the CDR3: TGTGCCAGCAGTTTTCCCCGGGGGGCGCCTAACTATGGCTACACCTTC. Its protein product is CASSFPRGAPNYGYTF.

CDR3 sequence (DNA): TGTGCCAGCAGCCAAGATGGGCAGGCCTGGAATGAGTATGGCTACACCTTC. This gives the protein CASSQDGQAWNEYGYTF. The rearrangement links TRBV4-2 to TRBJ1-2; D uncertain. Between the trimmed V and J ends, which lost 0 bases and 5 bases, there was a span of 19 bases. The length of the CDR3 is 17 residues. Germline values: CDR1 LGHNA, CDR2 YNFKEQ.

V gene TRBV10-3 combines with J gene TRBJ2-7; 10 nucleotides agree with TRBD2. The CDR3 spans 15 residues. Per germline, CDR1 ENHRY and CDR2 SYGVKD. Trimming at V came to 0 bases and at J to 2 bases, leaving 1 base not matched to a gene. The CDR3 DNA reads as TGTGCCATCAGTGAGTCCCTAGCGGGGGCCTACGAGCAGTACTTC. This codes for CAISESLAGAYEQYF.

The chain links TRBV4-1 to TRBJ2-7; 13 nucleotides align to TRBD2. Germline V gene data show CDR1 as MGHRA and CDR2 as YSYEKL. The CDR3 consists of 16 residues. The V segment lost 0 bases and the J segment 7 bases; nucleotides outside the gene matches: 6. DNA for the CDR3: TGCGCCAGCAGCCAAGATTCGGGACTAGCGGGATCTGAGCAGTACTTC. This sequence encodes CASSQDSGLAGSEQYF.

V gene TRBV27 combines with J gene TRBJ1-6; 11 bases line up with TRBD1. CDR3 length: 15 amino acids. With V trimmed by 4 bases and J by 10 bases, 6 bases remained unmatched. Germline lookup yields CDR1 MNHEY and CDR2 SMNVEV (reference sequence). Written as DNA, the CDR3 is TGTGCCAGCAGTTCCGGACAGGGGGCGAGATCACCCCTCCACTTT. Amino acids: CASSSGQGARSPLHF.

This clone was picked up a small number of times. The chain couples TRBV7-2 to TRBJ2-5; 9 bases are shared with TRBD2. Germline V lookup: CDR1 SGHTA, CDR2 FQGNSA. J gave up 5 bases and V 5 bases, and 9 bases lay outside the gene matches. The CDR3 spans 15 residues. The CDR3 is CASSLVAGGAETQYF. The CDR3 nucleotides read TGTGCCAGCAGCCTCGTGGCGGGAGGGGCGGAGACCCAGTACTTC.

V usage is TRBV19 and J usage is TRBJ2-1, with a possible D match to TRBD1 (6 bases). CDR3 length equals 16 residues. Germline CDR1 LNHDA, CDR2 SQIVND (reference sequence). Trimming stripped 7 bases from V and 0 bases from J, with 16 bases between. CDR3 residues: CASKARGGLSYNEQFF. The DNA of the CDR3 is TGTGCCAGTAAGGCCCGTGGGGGCCTCTCCTACAATGAGCAGTTCTTC.

The V call is TRBV1, the J call TRBJ1-2; the D segment call TRBD1 is taken from the table without a DNA check. TRBV1 is a pseudogene segment. The CDR3 length is 15 residues. The CDR3 sequence: CTSGRQGRNNYGYTF. CDR3 in DNA: TGCACCAGCGGTAGGCAGGGTCGAAATAACTATGGCTACACCTTC.

A single count supports this clone. The chain joins TRBV3-1 (or the pseudogene TRBV3-2) to TRBJ2-5, with D hard to call. The CDR3 covers 13 residues. Germline loops: CDR1 LGHDT, CDR2 YNNKEL (reference sequence). V was shortened by 4 bases and J by 1 base, with 7 bases between the two germline ends. CDR3 sequence: CASSPFSQETQYF. Written as DNA, the CDR3 is TGTGCCAGCAGCCCCTTCTCCCAAGAGACCCAGTACTTC.

This rearrangement joins TRBV11-2 to TRBJ2-7, with TRBD2 matching over 7 bases. Germline assignment: CDR1 SGHAT and CDR2 FQNNGV. Losses at the gene ends were 3 bases for V and 4 bases for J; bases not matched to a gene: 6. This CDR3 contains 14 residues. CDR3 sequence reads: CASSFLAGVYEQYF. The CDR3 DNA follows: TGTGCCAGCAGCTTTCTGGCGGGAGTGTACGAGCAGTACTTC.

The V call is TRBV7-2, the J call TRBJ1-5; 7 bases fit TRBD1. V trimming: 5 bases; J trimming: 4 bases; junction bases outside the gene matches: 8. CDR3 length: 15 residues. Germline lookup yields CDR1 SGHTA and CDR2 FQGNSA. CDR3 nucleotides: TGTGCCAGCAGCCCTCAAGACAGGGCAAATCAGCCCCAGCATTTT. Translating it yields CASSPQDRANQPQHF. Full variable domain (rest looked up from reference TRBV7-2 and TRBJ1-5): GAGVSQSPSNKVTEKGKDVELRCDPISGHTALYWYRQSLGQGLEFLIYFQGNSAPDKSGLPSDRFSAERTGGSVSTLTIQRTQQEDSAVYLCASSPQDRANQPQHFGDGTRLSIL.

The CDR3 sequence: CAWRISTETQYF. The DNA for the CDR3 is TGTGCCTGGAGGATTAGTACGGAGACCCAGTACTTC. The chain combines TRBV30 with TRBJ2-5, with D unclear. The CDR3 runs to 12 residues. V shed 3 bases and J shed 5 bases, with 10 bases lying between them. The germline V gene has CDR1 GTSNPN and CDR2 SVGIG (reference sequence).